What follows are 21 T cell receptor beta chains derived from one specimen sequenced in a study of regulatory T cells in long-lasting Graves disease (dated by TCRdb to 2020 to 2023). According to the study, the label for this sample's time point signals: newly diagnosed GD, antithyroid drugs for less than 3 months. For both TCR sequencing and RNA sequencing, RNA was extracted from PBMCs using TRIzol. The method behind the library was multiplex PCR. The reads were generated on an Illumina HiSeq 4000. TCR beta libraries were built with iRepertoire HTBI primers and Arm-PCR amplification of CDR3 regions. The raw public data were reprocessed by TCRdb itself: fastp quality trimming at Q25, MiXCR clonotype calling, in-frame beta chains only. Duplicate CDR3 protein sequences are folded into a single record with the most common DNA and genes. The sample contains roughly 420,000 distinct CDR3 sequences, around 15% of them found a single time. The ten largest clones add up to around 23% of the sample.

This same sample was also part of a study on T cells in Graves' hyperthyroidism and ophthalmopathy.

Sequencing used peripheral blood mononuclear cells (PBMCs), obtained at new diagnosis, from a patient treated with antithyroid drugs. The receptor set was obtained from a woman aged 18-29 years with Graves disease. Donor details come from another sample of the same person, matched by shared clones.

This clonotype was picked up many times. The rearrangement joins TRBV7-9 to TRBJ2-5, with 10 bases lining up with TRBD2. The CDR3 is made up of 16 amino acids. Germline V lookup: CDR1 SEHNR, CDR2 FQNEAQ (reference sequence). The V and J ends lost 5 bases and 1 base, in that order; junction bases with no gene match: 7. The CDR3 region has the DNA TGTGCCAGCAGCCCCAGCGGGAGGGCTCTCCAAGAGACCCAGTACTTC. Its translation is CASSPSGRALQETQYF. Full variable domain (remainder filled in from reference TRBV7-9 and TRBJ2-5): DTGVSQNPRHKITKRGQNVTFRCDPISEHNRLYWYRQTLGQGPEFLTYFQNEAQLEKSRLLSDRFSAERPKGSFSTLEIQRTEQGDSAMYLCASSPSGRALQETQYFGPGTRLLVL.

This clonotype was seen only a few times. The chain combines TRBV20-1 with TRBJ2-1; 9 bases are a match to TRBD1. CDR3 size: 14 residues. Per the germline V gene, CDR1 is DFQATT and CDR2 is SNEGSKA (reference sequence). Trimming cost V 7 bases and J 1 base; bases outside gene matches: 5. The CDR3 region is CSVKQGASYNEQFF. The CDR3 nucleotides are TGCAGTGTAAAACAGGGGGCGTCCTACAATGAGCAGTTCTTC.

The chain links TRBV7-9 to TRBJ2-3; 10 bases map to TRBD2. The J call is in doubt because the DNA end fits TRBJ2-7 better. The CDR3 consists of 14 residues. Looked up from germline, CDR1 is SEHNR and CDR2 is FQNEAQ (reference sequence). CDR3 DNA sequence: TGTGCCAGCACCAAAGCTAGCGGGAGAGACGAGCAGTACTTC. This encodes CASTKASGRDEQYF.

This clonotype has ten or more counts. J is TRBJ2-5 and V is TRBV7-2, with D maybe TRBD1 (8 bases). Germline CDR1 and CDR2: SGHTA and FQGNSA. The CDR3 spans 19 residues. Between the trimmed V and J ends, which lost 0 bases and 1 base, there was a span of 21 bases. The CDR3 coding sequence is TGTGCCAGCAGCTTAGCCCCACAGGGGGGAGGGGGCGGCCAAGAGACCCAGTACTTC. It encodes CASSLAPQGGGGGQETQYF.

This clonotype was recorded at least ten times. The chain recombines TRBV6-1 with TRBJ2-3; 8 bases map to TRBD2. CDR1 MNHNS and CDR2 SASEGT come from the germline V gene. The CDR3 is 16 amino acids. Losses at the gene ends were 8 bases for V and 2 bases for J; bases not matched to a gene: 12. CDR3 protein: CASSPRSGRNTDTQYF. CDR3 DNA sequence: TGTGCCAGCTCCCCAAGGAGCGGGAGAAACACAGATACGCAGTATTTT.

This clonotype was counted ten times or more. A read error may account for a junction end that differs from germline. The V call is TRBV7-2, the J call TRBJ2-3; 11 positions agree with TRBD2. The CDR3 covers 15 residues. CDR1 is SGHTA and CDR2 is FQGNSA in the germline V gene. The CDR3 reads CASSLAGGQMNTQYF. Written as DNA, the CDR3 is TGTGCCAGCAGCCTAGCGGGAGGCCAGATGAATACGCAGTATTTT.

This clonotype was detected many times. This chain joins TRBV7-8 and TRBJ2-5, with a possible D match to TRBD2 (6 bases). Trimming left V 1 base short and J 1 base short, with 19 bases between. The CDR3 is 18 amino acids. Germline V gene sequence: CDR1 SGHVS, CDR2 FQNEAQ. CDR3: CASSLGARGLPAQETQYF. The CDR3 DNA reads TGTGCCAGCAGCTTAGGGGCGCGGGGACTCCCAGCCCAAGAGACCCAGTACTTC.

The V and J genes are TRBV7-2 and TRBJ2-7; TRBD2 aligns across 10 bases. CDR3 length: 24 residues. CDR1 SGHTA and CDR2 FQGNSA come from the germline V gene. Trimming cost V 3 bases and J 0 bases; bases outside gene matches: 29. The CDR3 DNA sequence: TGTGCCAGCAGCTTCTATCCTATAACCCTTAGCGGGAGGATTCAAGAGACGAGCTCCTACGAGCAGTACTTC. Residues: CASSFYPITLSGRIQETSSYEQYF.

The J gene is TRBJ1-3, the V gene TRBV20-1; D remains ambiguous. The V gene lost 5 bases and the J gene lost 2 bases, with 4 bases spanning the gap. CDR3 length equals 11 residues. Germline CDR1 and CDR2: DFQATT and SNEGSKA (reference sequence). CDR3 coding DNA: TGCAGTGCTCGTGCTGGAAACACCATATATTTT. Translation: CSARAGNTIYF.

This clonotype was found a few times. This sequence joins TRBV7-9 and TRBJ2-2, with D maybe TRBD1 (5 bases). Trimming stripped 5 bases from V and 8 bases from J, with 21 bases between. The CDR3 covers 16 residues. Germline CDR1 is SEHNR and CDR2 is FQNEAQ (reference sequence). The CDR3 DNA reads TGTGCCAGCAGCACCATTCGGACATCCCAACGGGGGGAGCTGTTTTTT. This gives the protein CASSTIRTSQRGELFF. Based on the CDR3 plus reference TRBV7-9 and TRBJ2-2, the full variable domain is DTGVSQNPRHKITKRGQNVTFRCDPISEHNRLYWYRQTLGQGPEFLTYFQNEAQLEKSRLLSDRFSAERPKGSFSTLEIQRTEQGDSAMYLCASSTIRTSQRGELFFGEGSRLTVL.

This clonotype has only a few counts. The rearrangement links TRBV11-3 to TRBJ2-1; tentative D call: TRBD2 (6 bases). CDR1 is SGHNT, CDR2 YENEEA, per germline. The CDR3 is 13 amino acids. Between the trimmed V and J ends, which lost 5 bases and 10 bases, there was a span of 15 bases. CDR3 coding DNA: TGTGCCAGCAGCCCGGAGGGTTTTCAGGAGCAGTTCTTC. This translates into CASSPEGFQEQFF.

In its sample, this clonotype was seen many times. The J gene is TRBJ2-1, the V gene TRBV2; a weak D match, TRBD2 (5 bases). Trimming cost V 2 bases and J 9 bases, with 8 bases left between them. From germline, CDR1 is SNHLY and CDR2 FYNNEI. This CDR3 has 12 amino acids. The CDR3: CASSELAAEQFF. The CDR3 DNA is TGTGCCAGCAGTGAACTAGCCGCTGAGCAGTTCTTC.

This clonotype was observed many times. In nucleotides, the CDR3 is TGCAGCGTTGCGGTAGGGTTAGAGACCCAGTACTTC. Translated, it gives CSVAVGLETQYF. The V call is TRBV29-1, the J call TRBJ2-5; D is ambiguous. Germline CDR1 and CDR2: SQVTM and ANQGSEA. The CDR3 covers 12 residues. Trimming stripped 4 bases from V and 4 bases from J, with 10 bases between.

This clonotype has a count of ten or more. The J gene is TRBJ2-3, the V gene TRBV20-1; possible D gene TRBD2, 6 bases. Germline V gene sequence: CDR1 DFQATT, CDR2 SNEGSKA (reference sequence). The V gene lost 2 bases and the J gene lost 2 bases, with 14 bases spanning the gap. The length of the CDR3 is 15 residues. CDR3 DNA sequence: TGCAGTGCTAGACCGACGGGGGTGACCACAGATACGCAGTATTTT. Translating gives CSARPTGVTTDTQYF.

In its sample, this clonotype was seen a few times. V and J are TRBV6-5 and TRBJ1-1; no clear D. Germline CDR1 is MNHEY and CDR2 is SVGAGI. The CDR3 runs 15 residues. V lost 2 bases and J 4 bases, leaving 14 bases between the germline ends. CDR3 protein: CASSYRDPSGTEAFF. In DNA form, the CDR3 reads TGTGCCAGCAGTTACCGGGATCCTTCGGGCACTGAAGCTTTCTTT.

The V and J genes are TRBV12-3 or TRBV12-4 and TRBJ2-5; D perhaps matches TRBD2 (5 bases). The CDR3 spans 13 residues. V lost 6 bases and J 1 base, leaving 9 bases between the germline ends. The CDR3 DNA reads TGTGCCAGCAGCCCGACTACCCAAGAGACCCAGTACTTC. Encoded protein: CASSPTTQETQYF.

The rearrangement links TRBV7-2 to TRBJ2-2; D remains ambiguous. Germline V gives CDR1 SGHTA, CDR2 FQGNSA. Trimming removed 1 base from V and 4 bases from J, with 10 bases in between. The CDR3 totals 15 residues. CDR3 bases: TGTGCCAGCAGCTTAGGCCCTTTTTTCACCGGGGAGCTGTTTTTT. Translating gives CASSLGPFFTGELFF.

About this clonotype itself: The CDR3 does not end in the conserved phenylalanine or tryptophan, so this is likely a read error. The chain carries TRBV27 and TRBJ2-5; D is perhaps TRBD2 (6 bases). The end of the DNA fits TRBJ2-1 better, so the J call may be wrong. The CDR3 covers 20 residues. The V gene's germline CDR1 is MNHEY and CDR2 SMNVEV (reference sequence). Here the CDR3 reads CASSLLQSFSGEGFGYEQFL. The CDR3 region has the DNA TGTGCCAGCAGTTTATTGCAGAGTTTTTCGGGAGAGGGTTTCGGTTACGAGCAGTTCCTC.

The table lists this clonotype with many counts. The chain recombines TRBV7-9 with TRBJ2-1; 8 bases map to TRBD1. The CDR3 runs to 15 residues. V was pared by 2 bases and J by 6 bases, with 6 bases of the junction left unmatched. The germline V gene encodes CDR1 SEHNR and CDR2 FQNEAQ (reference sequence). CDR3 sequence: CASSLTGTGINEQFF. The DNA of the CDR3 is TGTGCCAGCAGCTTAACCGGGACAGGAATCAATGAGCAGTTCTTC.

Ten or more counts support this clonotype. This chain connects TRBV6-5 to TRBJ2-5, with TRBD2 matching over 7 bases. The CDR3 contains 15 residues. Germline CDR1 MNHEY, CDR2 SVGAGI. V shed 1 base, J shed 0 bases, and the junction held 2 bases outside the gene matches. In DNA, the CDR3 is TGTGCCAGCAGTTACTTGGGGACTAACCAAGAGACCCAGTACTTC. Its protein is CASSYLGTNQETQYF.

Many counts were recorded for this clonotype. J is TRBJ2-7 and V is TRBV6-5, with D possibly being TRBD1 (6 bases). Between the trimmed V and J ends, which lost 2 bases and 4 bases, there was a span of 12 bases. The germline V gene has CDR1 MNHEY and CDR2 SVGAGI. The CDR3 sequence is 14 residues long. The CDR3 DNA reads as TGTGCCAGCAGTTACGACGGACAGAGATACGAGCAGTACTTC. This sequence encodes CASSYDGQRYEQYF.